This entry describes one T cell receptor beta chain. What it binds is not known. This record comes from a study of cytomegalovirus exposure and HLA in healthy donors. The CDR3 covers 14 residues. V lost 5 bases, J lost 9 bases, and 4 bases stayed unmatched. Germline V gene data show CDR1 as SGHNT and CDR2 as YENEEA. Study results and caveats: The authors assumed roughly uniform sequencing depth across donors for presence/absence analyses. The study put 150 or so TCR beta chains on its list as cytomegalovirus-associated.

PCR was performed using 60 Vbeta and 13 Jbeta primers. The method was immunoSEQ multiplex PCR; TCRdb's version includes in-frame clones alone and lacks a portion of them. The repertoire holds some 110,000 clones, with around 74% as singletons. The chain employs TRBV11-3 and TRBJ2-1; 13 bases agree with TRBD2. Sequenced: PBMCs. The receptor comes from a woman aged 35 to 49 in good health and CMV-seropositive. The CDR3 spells CASSGTSGTGEQFF. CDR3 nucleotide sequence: TGTGCCAGCAGCGGGACTAGCGGGACTGGTGAGCAGTTCTTC.